This T cell receptor (beta chain) was profiled in a study of control samples from healthy donors and cancer patients. V gave up 0 bases and J gave up 4 bases, with 6 bases separating them. Germline CDR1 MNHNS, CDR2 SASEGT. This CDR3 spans 14 amino acids. Assay used: immunoSEQ multiplex PCR; TCRdb lists only in-frame clones, some missing. The sample has about 85,000 clones; nearly 90% are singletons. This clone was counted a single time. The TCR comes from a man aged 45-65 years in good health. Sequenced: blood. The chain employs TRBV6-1 and TRBJ2-2, with D unresolved. This chain's CDR3 is CASSEALGTGELFF. The CDR3, as DNA: TGTGCCAGCAGTGAAGCTCTAGGCACCGGGGAGCTGTTTTTT.